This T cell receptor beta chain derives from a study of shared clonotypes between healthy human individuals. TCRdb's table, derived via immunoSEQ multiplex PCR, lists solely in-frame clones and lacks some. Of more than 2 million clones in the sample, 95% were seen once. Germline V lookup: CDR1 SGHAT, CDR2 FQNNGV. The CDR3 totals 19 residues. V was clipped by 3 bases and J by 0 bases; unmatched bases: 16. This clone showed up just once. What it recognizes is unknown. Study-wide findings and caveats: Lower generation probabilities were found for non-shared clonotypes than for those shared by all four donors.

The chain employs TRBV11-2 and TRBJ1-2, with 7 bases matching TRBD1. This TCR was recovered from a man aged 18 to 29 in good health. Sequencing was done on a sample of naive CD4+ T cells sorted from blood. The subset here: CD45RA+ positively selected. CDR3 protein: CASSFHSGTELGANYGYTF. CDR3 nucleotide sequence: TGTGCCAGCAGCTTCCACTCCGGGACAGAACTCGGGGCTAACTATGGCTACACCTTC.